These T cell receptor beta chains were read from a single sample in a study of vaccination and CD4 T cells after COVID-19. These receptors lack a known antigen. TCRdb itself ran the PCR reads through MiXCR, one entry per CDR3 protein. The repertoire holds roughly 4,600 distinct CDR3 sequences, with approximately 61% as singletons. The sequencing sample was made of CD4+ T cells from blood, cultured in vitro. The receptors were sampled from a human donor in good health. Each CDR3 is given with its conserved first and last residue. The D gene is left open where the match is weak. For some rows the clone size is stated as once, few or many, or as a class when expanded; others skip it.

J,V,size,D,CDR3,DNA
TRBJ2-1,TRBV10-3,-,TRBD2,CAISAPSGFSYNEQFF,TGTGCCATCAGTGCGCCTAGCGGGTTCTCCTACAATGAGCAGTTCTTC
TRBJ2-2,TRBV29-1,once,TRBD1,CSAQGQGFTGELFF,TGCAGCGCCCAAGGACAGGGGTTCACCGGGGAGCTGTTTTTT
TRBJ2-7,TRBV27,-,-,CASSLRTGISYEQYF,TGTGCCAGCAGTTTAAGAACGGGGATTTCCTACGAGCAGTACTTC
TRBJ1-5,TRBV2,few,-,CASSGRISNQPQHF,TGTGCCAGCAGTGGACGGATTAGCAATCAGCCCCAGCATTTT
TRBJ1-1,TRBV5-1,-,TRBD1,CASSGQTGTGATAFF,TGCGCCAGCAGCGGACAAACCGGGACAGGGGCTACAGCTTTCTTT
TRBJ1-6,TRBV6-5,-,-,CASSYSKTGVGENSPLHF,TGTGCCAGCAGTTACTCGAAAACGGGAGTCGGTGAAAATTCACCCCTCCACTTT
TRBJ1-3,TRBV12-3/TRBV12-4,-,-,CASETGRGAGNTIYF,TGTGCCAGCGAAACAGGGAGGGGCGCTGGAAACACCATATATTTT
TRBJ2-5,TRBV6-2/TRBV6-3,once,TRBD1,CASSYAGQGQETQYF,TGTGCCAGCAGTTACGCCGGACAGGGTCAAGAGACCCAGTACTTC
TRBJ2-6,TRBV25-1,-,-,CASSSLSGANVLTF,TGTGCCAGCAGTTCTCTCTCTGGGGCCAACGTCCTGACTTTC
TRBJ1-1,TRBV15,-,TRBD1,CATSRGTGKNTEAFF,TGTGCCACCAGCAGAGGGACAGGGAAAAACACTGAAGCTTTCTTT
TRBJ2-7,TRBV5-1,-,-,CASSFRLEGGAVYEQYF,TGCGCCAGCAGCTTTCGGTTGGAGGGGGGAGCAGTCTACGAGCAGTACTTC
TRBJ1-1,TRBV5-1,-,TRBD1,CASSPGGARNTEAFF,TGCGCCAGCAGCCCAGGGGGGGCGCGAAACACTGAAGCTTTCTTT
TRBJ1-1,TRBV28,once,-,CASSTPGTEAFF,TGTGCCAGCAGTACGCCGGGCACTGAAGCTTTCTTT
TRBJ1-2,TRBV7-8,-,-,CASSLGVNYGYTF,TGTGCCAGCAGCTTAGGCGTTAACTATGGCTACACCTTC
TRBJ2-6,TRBV5-8,-,TRBD1,CASSGGQGGNVLTF,TGTGCCAGCAGCGGGGGACAGGGAGGCAACGTCCTGACTTTC
TRBJ2-2,TRBV29-1,-,-,CSMTVSGELFF,TGCAGCATGACAGTATCCGGGGAGCTGTTTTTT
TRBJ2-2,TRBV15,-,TRBD1,CATSNRQGSVPGELFF,TGTGCCACCAGCAACAGACAGGGATCTGTTCCCGGGGAGCTGTTTTTT
TRBJ1-2,TRBV19,few,-,CASSIRETLNYGYTF,TGTGCCAGTAGTATTCGAGAAACCCTTAACTATGGCTACACCTTC
TRBJ2-5,TRBV15,-,TRBD1,CATSRDDRGGETQYF,TGTGCCACCAGCAGAGACGACAGGGGGGGTGAGACCCAGTACTTC
TRBJ1-1,TRBV12-3/TRBV12-4,-,TRBD1,CASIMDRLDTEAFF,TGTGCCAGCATTATGGACAGGTTAGACACTGAAGCTTTCTTT
TRBJ1-2,TRBV10-3,-,-,CAISETGDRGYTF,TGTGCCATCAGTGAGACGGGTGATCGTGGCTACACCTTC
TRBJ2-2,TRBV15,-,-,CATSRDLGVGTGELFF,TGTGCCACCAGCAGAGATCTTGGGGTAGGGACCGGGGAGCTGTTTTTT
TRBJ1-5,TRBV6-2/TRBV6-3,few,-,CASSYSISVSNQPQHF,TGTGCCAGCAGTTACTCGATATCCGTTAGCAATCAGCCCCAGCATTTT
TRBJ1-3,TRBV20-1,-,-,CSARPGAGGNTIYF,TGCAGTGCTAGACCGGGGGCGGGCGGAAACACCATATATTTT
TRBJ1-1,TRBV6-2/TRBV6-3,few,TRBD1,CASSPLDRGRSEAFF,TGTGCCAGCAGTCCCCTCGACAGGGGGAGGTCTGAAGCTTTCTTT
TRBJ2-5,TRBV7-2,-,-,CASSPRLERQTQYF,TGTGCCAGCAGCCCCCGACTGGAGCGGCAGACCCAGTACTTC
TRBJ1-1,TRBV15,few,-,CATSRDPNTEAFF,TGTGCCACCAGCAGAGATCCGAACACTGAAGCTTTCTTT
TRBJ1-5,TRBV4-3,-,TRBD1,CASSQDRGNQPQHF,TGCGCCAGCAGCCAGGACAGGGGCAATCAGCCCCAGCATTTT
TRBJ1-4,TRBV15,-,TRBD1,CATSRDRQGSNEKLFF,TGTGCCACCAGCAGAGATCGACAGGGATCTAATGAAAAACTGTTTTTT
TRBJ1-5,TRBV19,large,-,CASRGLGMTSGPQHF,TGTGCCAGTAGAGGTCTAGGGATGACCTCGGGGCCCCAGCATTTT
TRBJ2-7,TRBV20-1,-,TRBD2,CSAKNGGGASYEQYF,TGCAGTGCTAAAAACGGCGGGGGTGCTTCCTACGAGCAGTACTTC
TRBJ1-6,TRBV28,-,TRBD1,CASSRRGFAPLHF,TGTGCCAGCAGTCGCAGGGGGTTTGCACCCCTCCACTTT
TRBJ1-3,TRBV27,once,-,CASRGGDTIYF,TGTGCCAGCAGGGGGGGGGACACCATATATTTT
TRBJ1-5,TRBV6-7,-,-,CASSYSGRGNQPQHF,TGTGCCAGCAGTTACTCAGGGAGGGGCAATCAGCCCCAGCATTTT
TRBJ2-5,TRBV2,few,-,CASSEQVVETQYF,TGTGCCAGCAGTGAACAGGTCGTGGAGACCCAGTACTTC
TRBJ1-1,TRBV6-1,few,-,CASSRSLNTEAFF,TGTGCCAGCTCTAGAAGTTTGAACACTGAAGCTTTCTTT
TRBJ1-2,TRBV20-1,few,-,CSEKTGPYGYTF,TGCAGTGAAAAGACAGGCCCCTATGGCTACACCTTC
TRBJ2-3,TRBV7-2,-,-,CASSSLRDTQYF,TGTGCCAGCAGCTCCTTAAGAGATACGCAGTATTTT